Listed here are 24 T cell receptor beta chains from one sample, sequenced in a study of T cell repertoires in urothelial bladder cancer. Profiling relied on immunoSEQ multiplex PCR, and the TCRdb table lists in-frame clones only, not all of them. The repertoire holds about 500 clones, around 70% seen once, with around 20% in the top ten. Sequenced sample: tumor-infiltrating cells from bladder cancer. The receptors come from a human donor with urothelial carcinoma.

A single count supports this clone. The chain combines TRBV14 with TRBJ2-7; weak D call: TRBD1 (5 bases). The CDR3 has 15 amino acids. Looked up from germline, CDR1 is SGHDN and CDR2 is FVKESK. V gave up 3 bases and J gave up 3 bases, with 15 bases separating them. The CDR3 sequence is CASSQAWGGDYEQYF. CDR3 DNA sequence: TGTGCCAGCAGCCAGGCTTGGGGCGGAGACTACGAGCAGTACTTC.

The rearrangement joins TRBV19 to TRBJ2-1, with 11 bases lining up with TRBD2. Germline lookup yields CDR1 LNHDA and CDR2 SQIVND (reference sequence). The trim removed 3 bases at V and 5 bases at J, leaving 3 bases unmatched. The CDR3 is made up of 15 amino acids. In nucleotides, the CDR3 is TGTGCCAGTAGTATCAGACTAGCGGGGAACAATGAGCAGTTCTTC. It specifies CASSIRLAGNNEQFF.

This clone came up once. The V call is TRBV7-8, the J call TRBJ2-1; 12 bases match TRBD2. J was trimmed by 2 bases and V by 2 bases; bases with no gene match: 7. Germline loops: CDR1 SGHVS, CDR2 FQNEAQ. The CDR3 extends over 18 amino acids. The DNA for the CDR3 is TGTGCCAGCAGCTTACGAACTAGCGGGGGGACTGCCTACAATGAGCAGTTCTTC. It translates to CASSLRTSGGTAYNEQFF.

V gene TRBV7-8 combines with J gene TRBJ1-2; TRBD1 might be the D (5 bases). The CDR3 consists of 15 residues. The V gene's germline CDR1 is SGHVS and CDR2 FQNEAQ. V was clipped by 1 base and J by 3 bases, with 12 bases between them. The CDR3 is CASSLVGREDYGYTF. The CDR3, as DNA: TGTGCCAGCAGCTTAGTTGGCAGGGAGGACTATGGCTACACCTTC. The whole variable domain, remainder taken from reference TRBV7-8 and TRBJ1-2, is GAGVSQSPRYKVAKRGQDVALRCDPISGHVSLFWYQQALGQGPEFLTYFQNEAQLDKSGLPSDRFFAERPEGSVSTLKIQRTQQEDSAVYLCASSLVGREDYGYTFGSGTRLTVV.

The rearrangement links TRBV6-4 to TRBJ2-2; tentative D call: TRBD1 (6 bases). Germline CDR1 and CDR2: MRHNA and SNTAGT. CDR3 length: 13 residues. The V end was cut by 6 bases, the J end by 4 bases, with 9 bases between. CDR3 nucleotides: TGTGCCAGCAGAAGGGGGTCCACCGGGGAGCTGTTTTTT. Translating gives CASRRGSTGELFF.

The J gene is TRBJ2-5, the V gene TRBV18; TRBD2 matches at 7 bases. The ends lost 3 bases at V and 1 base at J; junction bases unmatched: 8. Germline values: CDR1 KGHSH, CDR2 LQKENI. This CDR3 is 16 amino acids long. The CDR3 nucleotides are TGTGCCAGCTCACCCCTCGATAGACTAGCCCAAGAGACCCAGTACTTC. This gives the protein CASSPLDRLAQETQYF.

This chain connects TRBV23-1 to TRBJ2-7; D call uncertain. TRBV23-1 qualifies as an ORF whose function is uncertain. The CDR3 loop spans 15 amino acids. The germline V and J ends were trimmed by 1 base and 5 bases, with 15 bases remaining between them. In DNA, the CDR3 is TGCGCCAGCAGTCAATGGACGGTGCTTGTGGACGAGCAGTACTTC. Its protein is CASSQWTVLVDEQYF.

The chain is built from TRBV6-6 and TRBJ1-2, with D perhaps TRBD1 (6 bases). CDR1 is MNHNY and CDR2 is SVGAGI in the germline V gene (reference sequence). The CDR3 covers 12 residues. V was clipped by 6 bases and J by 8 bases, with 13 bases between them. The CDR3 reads CASRYRADGYTF. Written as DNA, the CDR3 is TGTGCCAGCAGGTACAGGGCGGACGGCTACACCTTC.

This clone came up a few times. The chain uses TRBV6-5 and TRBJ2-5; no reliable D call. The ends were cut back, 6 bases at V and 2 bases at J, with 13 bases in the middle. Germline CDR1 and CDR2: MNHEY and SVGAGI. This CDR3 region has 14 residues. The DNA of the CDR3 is TGTGCCAGCAGCACCCTACGTGTTCAAGAGACCCAGTACTTC. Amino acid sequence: CASSTLRVQETQYF.

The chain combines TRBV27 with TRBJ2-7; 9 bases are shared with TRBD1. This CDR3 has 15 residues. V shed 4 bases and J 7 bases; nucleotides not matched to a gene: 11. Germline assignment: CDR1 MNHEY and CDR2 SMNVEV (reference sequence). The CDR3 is CASSSPGTGFPEQYF. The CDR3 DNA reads TGTGCCAGCAGTTCCCCCGGGACAGGGTTCCCGGAGCAGTACTTC.

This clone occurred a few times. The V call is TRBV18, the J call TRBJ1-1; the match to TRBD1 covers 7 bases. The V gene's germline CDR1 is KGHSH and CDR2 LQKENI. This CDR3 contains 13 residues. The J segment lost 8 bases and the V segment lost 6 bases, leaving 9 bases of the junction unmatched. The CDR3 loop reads CASSILPGQEAFF. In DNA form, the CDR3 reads TGTGCCAGCTCGATACTACCGGGACAGGAAGCTTTCTTT.

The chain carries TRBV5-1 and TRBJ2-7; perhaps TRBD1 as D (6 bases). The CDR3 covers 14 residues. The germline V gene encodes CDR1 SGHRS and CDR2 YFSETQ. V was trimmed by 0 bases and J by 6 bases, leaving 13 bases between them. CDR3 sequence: CASSLGQVGLEQYF. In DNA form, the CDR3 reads TGCGCCAGCAGCTTGGGACAGGTTGGACTCGAGCAGTACTTC.

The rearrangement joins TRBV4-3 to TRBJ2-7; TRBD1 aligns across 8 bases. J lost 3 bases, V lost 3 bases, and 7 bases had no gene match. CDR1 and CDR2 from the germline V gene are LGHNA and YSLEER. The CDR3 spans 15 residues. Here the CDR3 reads CASSHQTGDGYEQYF. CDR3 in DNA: TGCGCCAGCAGCCACCAGACAGGGGATGGCTACGAGCAGTACTTC.

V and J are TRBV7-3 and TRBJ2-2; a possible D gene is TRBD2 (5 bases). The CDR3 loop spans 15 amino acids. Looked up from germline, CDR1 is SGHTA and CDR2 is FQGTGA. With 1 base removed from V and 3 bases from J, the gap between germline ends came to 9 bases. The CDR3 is CASSLISADTGELFF. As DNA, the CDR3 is TGTGCCAGCAGCTTAATTAGCGCGGACACCGGGGAGCTGTTTTTT.

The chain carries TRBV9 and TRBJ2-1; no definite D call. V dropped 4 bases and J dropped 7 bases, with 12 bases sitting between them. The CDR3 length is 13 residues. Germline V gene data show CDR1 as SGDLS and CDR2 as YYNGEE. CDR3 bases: TGTGCCAGCAGCCCTGCGGTAGGTAATGAGCAGTTCTTC. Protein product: CASSPAVGNEQFF.

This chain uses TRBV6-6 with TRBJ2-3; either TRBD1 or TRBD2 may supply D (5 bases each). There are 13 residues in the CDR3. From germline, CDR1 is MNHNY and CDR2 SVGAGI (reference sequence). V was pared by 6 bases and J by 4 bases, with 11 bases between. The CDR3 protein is CASRGEKPDTQYF. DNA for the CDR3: TGTGCCAGCAGGGGGGAGAAACCAGATACGCAGTATTTT.

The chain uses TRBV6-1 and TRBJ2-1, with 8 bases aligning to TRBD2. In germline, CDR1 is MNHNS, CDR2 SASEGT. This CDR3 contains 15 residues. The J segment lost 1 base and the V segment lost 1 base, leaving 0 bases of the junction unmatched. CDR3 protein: CASSEGGRSYNEQFF. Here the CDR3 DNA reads TGTGCCAGCAGTGAAGGCGGGAGGTCCTACAATGAGCAGTTCTTC.

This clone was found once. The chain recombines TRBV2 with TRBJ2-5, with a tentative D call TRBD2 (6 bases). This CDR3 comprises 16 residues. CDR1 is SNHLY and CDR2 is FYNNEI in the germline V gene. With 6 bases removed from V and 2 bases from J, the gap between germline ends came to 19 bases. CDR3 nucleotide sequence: TGTGCCAGCAGCCGAAAGGGCGCGGGACGGCAAGAGACCCAGTACTTC. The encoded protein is CASSRKGAGRQETQYF.

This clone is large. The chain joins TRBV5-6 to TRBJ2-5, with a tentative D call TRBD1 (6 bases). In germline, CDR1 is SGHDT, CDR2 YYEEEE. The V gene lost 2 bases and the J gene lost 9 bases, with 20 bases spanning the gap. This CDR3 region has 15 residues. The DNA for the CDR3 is TGTGCCAGCAGCTTAGATGGACAGCTCAAGTGGGCCCAGTACTTC. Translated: CASSLDGQLKWAQYF.

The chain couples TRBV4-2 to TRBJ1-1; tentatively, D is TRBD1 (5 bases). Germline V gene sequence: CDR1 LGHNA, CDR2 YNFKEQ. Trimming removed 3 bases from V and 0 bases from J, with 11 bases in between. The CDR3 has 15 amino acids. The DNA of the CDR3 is TGTGCCAGCAGCCACCCGACAGTCATGAACACTGAAGCTTTCTTT. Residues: CASSHPTVMNTEAFF.

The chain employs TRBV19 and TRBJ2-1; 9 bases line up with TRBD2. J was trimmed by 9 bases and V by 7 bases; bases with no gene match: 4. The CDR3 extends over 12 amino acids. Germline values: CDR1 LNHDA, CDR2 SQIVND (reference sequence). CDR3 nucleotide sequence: TGTGCCAGTAATCGAGCGGGGGGTGAGCAGTTCTTC. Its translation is CASNRAGGEQFF.

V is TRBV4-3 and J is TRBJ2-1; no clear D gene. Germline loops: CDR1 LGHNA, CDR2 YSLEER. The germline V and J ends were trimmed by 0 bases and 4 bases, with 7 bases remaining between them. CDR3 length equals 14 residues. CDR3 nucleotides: TGCGCCAGCAGCCAAGACTACTCATACAATGAGCAGTTCTTC. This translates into CASSQDYSYNEQFF.

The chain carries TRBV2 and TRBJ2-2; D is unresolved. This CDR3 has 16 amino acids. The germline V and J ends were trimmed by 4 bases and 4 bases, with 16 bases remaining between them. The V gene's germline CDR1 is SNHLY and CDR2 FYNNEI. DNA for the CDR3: TGTGCCAGCAGTGGGGAAGCATTGAGGTCCACCGGGGAGCTGTTTTTT. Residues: CASSGEALRSTGELFF.

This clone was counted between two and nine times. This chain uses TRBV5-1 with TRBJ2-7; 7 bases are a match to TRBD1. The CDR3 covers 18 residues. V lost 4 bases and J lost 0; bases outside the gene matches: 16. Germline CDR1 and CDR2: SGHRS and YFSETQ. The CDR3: CASSDTGAPGRGSYEQYF. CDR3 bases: TGCGCCAGCAGCGACACAGGGGCGCCCGGAAGGGGCTCCTACGAGCAGTACTTC.